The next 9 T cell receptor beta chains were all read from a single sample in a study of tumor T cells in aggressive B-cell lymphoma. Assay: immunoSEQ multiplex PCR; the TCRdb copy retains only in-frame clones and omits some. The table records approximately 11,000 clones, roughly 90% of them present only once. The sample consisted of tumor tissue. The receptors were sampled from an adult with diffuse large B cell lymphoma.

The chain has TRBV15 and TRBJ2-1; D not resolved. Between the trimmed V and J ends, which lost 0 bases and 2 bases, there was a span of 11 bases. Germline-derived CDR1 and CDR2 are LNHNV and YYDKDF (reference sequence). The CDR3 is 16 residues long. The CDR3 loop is CATSRDLRFPYNEQFF. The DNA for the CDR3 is TGTGCCACCAGCAGAGATCTGAGGTTCCCCTACAATGAGCAGTTCTTC.

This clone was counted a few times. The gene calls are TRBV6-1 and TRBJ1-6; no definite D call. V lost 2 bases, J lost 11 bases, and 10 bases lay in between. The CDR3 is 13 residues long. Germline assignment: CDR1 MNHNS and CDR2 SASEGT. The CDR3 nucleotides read TGTGCCAGCAGTGAAAGACGGGTCCCACCCCTCCACTTT. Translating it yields CASSERRVPPLHF.

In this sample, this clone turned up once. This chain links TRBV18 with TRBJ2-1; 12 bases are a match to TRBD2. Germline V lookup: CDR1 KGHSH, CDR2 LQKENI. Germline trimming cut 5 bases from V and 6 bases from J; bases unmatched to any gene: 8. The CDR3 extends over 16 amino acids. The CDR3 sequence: CASSRTSGTQINEQFF. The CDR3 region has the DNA TGTGCCAGCTCAAGGACTAGCGGGACTCAAATCAATGAGCAGTTCTTC.

This chain's CDR3 is CASSLYRGLPYGYTF. Here the CDR3 DNA reads TGTGCCAGCAGCTTATACAGGGGGCTCCCCTATGGCTACACCTTC. The chain is built from TRBV9 and TRBJ1-2, with TRBD1 identical over 9 bases. The J segment lost 4 bases and the V segment lost 4 bases, leaving 8 bases of the junction unmatched. This CDR3 region has 15 residues. Germline V gives CDR1 SGDLS, CDR2 YYNGEE. Based on the CDR3 plus reference TRBV9 and TRBJ1-2, the full variable domain is DSGVTQTPKHLITATGQRVTLRCSPRSGDLSVYWYQQSLDQGLQFLIQYYNGEERAKGNILERFSAQQFPDLHSELNLSSLELGDSALYFCASSLYRGLPYGYTFGSGTRLTVV.

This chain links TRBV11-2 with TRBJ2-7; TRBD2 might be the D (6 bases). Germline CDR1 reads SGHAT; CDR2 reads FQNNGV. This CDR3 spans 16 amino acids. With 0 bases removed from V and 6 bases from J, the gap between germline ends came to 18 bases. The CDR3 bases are TGTGCCAGCAGCTTAGATCGCGGAGGGCTAGCCCTCGAGCAGTACTTC. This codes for CASSLDRGGLALEQYF.

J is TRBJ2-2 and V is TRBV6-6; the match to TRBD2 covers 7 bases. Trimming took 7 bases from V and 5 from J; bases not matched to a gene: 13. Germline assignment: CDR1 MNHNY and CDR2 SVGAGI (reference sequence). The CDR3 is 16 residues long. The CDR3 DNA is TGTGCCAGCACCGACCGGCGGGGGAGAGGGACCGGGGAGCTGTTTTTT. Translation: CASTDRRGRGTGELFF.

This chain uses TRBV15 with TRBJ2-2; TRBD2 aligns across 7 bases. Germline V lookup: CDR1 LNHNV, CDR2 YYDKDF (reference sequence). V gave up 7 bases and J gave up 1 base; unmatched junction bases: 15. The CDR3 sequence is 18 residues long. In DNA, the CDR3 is TGTGCCACCACCTCACCGGTCTTGGCGGGAGAGAACACCGGGGAGCTGTTTTTT. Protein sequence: CATTSPVLAGENTGELFF. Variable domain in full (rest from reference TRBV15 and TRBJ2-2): DAMVIQNPRYQVTQFGKPVTLSCSQTLNHNVMYWYQQKSSQAPKLLFHYYDKDFNNEADTPDNFQSRRPNTSFCFLDIRSPGLGDTAMYLCATTSPVLAGENTGELFFGEGSRLTVL.

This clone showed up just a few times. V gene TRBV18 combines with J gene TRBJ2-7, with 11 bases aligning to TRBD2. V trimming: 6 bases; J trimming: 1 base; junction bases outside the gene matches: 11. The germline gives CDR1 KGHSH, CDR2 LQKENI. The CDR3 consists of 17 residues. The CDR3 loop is CASSRGLLAGESYEQYF. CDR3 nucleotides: TGTGCCAGCTCTAGAGGCCTACTAGCGGGAGAATCCTACGAGCAGTACTTC.

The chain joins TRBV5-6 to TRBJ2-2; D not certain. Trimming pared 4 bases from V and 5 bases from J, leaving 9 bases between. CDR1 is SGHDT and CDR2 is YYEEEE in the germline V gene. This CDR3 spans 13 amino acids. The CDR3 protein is CASSPQWTGELFF. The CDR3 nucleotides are TGTGCCAGCAGCCCCCAGTGGACCGGGGAGCTGTTTTTT.